Listed below are T cell receptor beta chains from one sample, sequenced in a study of T cells in Graves' hyperthyroidism and ophthalmopathy. TCRdb ran MiXCR on the multiplex PCR reads and lists one entry per CDR3 protein. The profile shows about 380,000 distinct CDR3 sequences, approximately 18% of them singletons. Sequences were obtained from blood. These receptors all stem from a man aged 18 to 30 with Graves' ophthalmopathy. The CDR3 runs from the conserved cysteine through the conserved F or W. Each record gives: D gene, V gene, CDR3 length, clone size, J gene, CDR3 DNA, CDR3 protein. A D gene is named only where the DNA matches it firmly. Clone size appears in some rows only: once, few, many, or a class for an expanded clone.

D: TRBD1
V: TRBV7-3
length: 15
size: many
J: TRBJ1-2
DNA: TGTGCCAGCAGCTTAACGCCCAGGGGGCAGGGGGGCTACACCTTC
CDR3: CASSLTPRGQGGYTF

D: NA
V: TRBV2
length: 14
size: many
J: TRBJ1-5
DNA: TGTGCCAGCAGTGTGAGGGCGAGCAATCAGCCCCAGCATTTT
CDR3: CASSVRASNQPQHF

D: NA
V: TRBV28
length: 12
size: many
J: TRBJ2-7
DNA: TGTGCCACCCGGGACTTGGGCTACGAGCAGTACTTC
CDR3: CATRDLGYEQYF

D: NA
V: TRBV27
length: 14
size: many
J: TRBJ1-5
DNA: TGTGCCAGCAGTTATGGGGGCATGAATCAGCCCCAGCATTTT
CDR3: CASSYGGMNQPQHF

D: TRBD1
V: TRBV3-1
length: 13
size: many
J: TRBJ1-4
DNA: TGTGCCAGCAGCCAAGGGACAGGCGAAAAACTGTTTTTT
CDR3: CASSQGTGEKLFF

D: TRBD1
V: TRBV20-1
length: 13
size: many
J: TRBJ1-6
DNA: TGCAGCTTCGGGACAGGGGACGGTTCACCCCTCCACTTT
CDR3: CSFGTGDGSPLHF

D: NA
V: TRBV7-7
length: 14
size: NA
J: TRBJ2-1
DNA: TGTGCTAGCAGCGGCACCGGGATAAACAATGAGCAGTTCTTC
CDR3: CASSGTGINNEQFF

D: NA
V: TRBV29-1
length: 13
size: few
J: TRBJ2-7
DNA: TGCAGCGTTGAGACGGAGGGGGCCTACGAGCAGTACTTC
CDR3: CSVETEGAYEQYF

D: NA
V: TRBV5-6
length: 14
size: many
J: TRBJ1-4
DNA: TGTGCCAGCAGCCCCGGGACGGGTTATGAAAAACTGTTTTTT
CDR3: CASSPGTGYEKLFF

D: NA
V: TRBV6-1
length: 15
size: few
J: TRBJ1-2
DNA: TGTGCCAGCAGTACAAAGGGCCCGGGAGTCTATGGCTACACCTTC
CDR3: CASSTKGPGVYGYTF

D: TRBD2
V: TRBV28
length: 18
size: many
J: TRBJ2-1
DNA: TGTGCCAGCAGTCCGACCCTGTTAGCGGGGGTGACCTACAATGAGCAGTTCTTC
CDR3: CASSPTLLAGVTYNEQFF

D: TRBD1
V: TRBV11-2
length: 15
size: many
J: TRBJ1-1
DNA: TGTGCCAGCAGCTGGACCGGGACAGACCCCACTGAAGCTTTCTTT
CDR3: CASSWTGTDPTEAFF

D: NA
V: TRBV6-1
length: 11
size: NA
J: TRBJ1-1
DNA: TGTGCCTCCACAGTTGGGACTGAAGCTTTCTTT
CDR3: CASTVGTEAFF

D: TRBD1
V: TRBV29-1
length: 15
size: few
J: TRBJ2-7
DNA: TGCAGCGTTTTTCTCCCCGGGACAGGGAGGTACGAGCAGTACTTC
CDR3: CSVFLPGTGRYEQYF

D: TRBD1
V: TRBV12-3/TRBV12-4
length: 13
size: many
J: TRBJ1-2
DNA: TGTGCCAGCAGCGGGACAGGGAGGAATGGCTACACCTTC
CDR3: CASSGTGRNGYTF

D: NA
V: TRBV28
length: 12
size: many
J: TRBJ2-7
DNA: TGTGCCACCCGTCTGCAGGTCCAGGAGCAGTACTTC
CDR3: CATRLQVQEQYF

D: NA
V: TRBV20-1
length: 14
size: NA
J: TRBJ1-1
DNA: TGCAGTGCTAGTGGGGCAGATACGAACACTGAAGCTTTCTTT
CDR3: CSASGADTNTEAFF

D: TRBD1
V: TRBV11-2
length: 16
size: many
J: TRBJ1-1
DNA: TGTGCCAGCAGCTTAGGCGGACAGGGAGGTCGGACTGAAGCTTTCTTT
CDR3: CASSLGGQGGRTEAFF

D: NA
V: TRBV3-1
length: 14
size: many
J: TRBJ2-3
DNA: TGTGCCAGCAGCCAAGCACTGGTGGGAGATACGCAGTATTTT
CDR3: CASSQALVGDTQYF

D: NA
V: TRBV6-1
length: 15
size: many
J: TRBJ2-7
DNA: TGTGCCAGCAGCTACCTCCGCGCGGGTGAAGACGAGCAGTACTTC
CDR3: CASSYLRAGEDEQYF

D: NA
V: TRBV6-1
length: 18
size: few
J: TRBJ1-1
DNA: TGTGCCAGCAGTGAACTTTTAAAATCGGGGACCCTCAACACTGAAGCTTTCTTT
CDR3: CASSELLKSGTLNTEAFF

D: NA
V: TRBV12-3/TRBV12-4
length: 16
size: many
J: TRBJ1-1
DNA: TGTGCCAGCGGCCTGCGAGGGGCCCCCATGAACACTGAAGCTTTCTTT
CDR3: CASGLRGAPMNTEAFF

D: NA
V: TRBV30
length: 14
size: NA
J: TRBJ1-3
DNA: TGTGCCTGGACCGCGGGATGGGGGGGAAACACCATATATTTT
CDR3: CAWTAGWGGNTIYF

D: NA
V: TRBV5-5
length: 14
size: NA
J: TRBJ2-7
DNA: TGTGCCAGCAGCCAAGATGGACCCCCCAACGAGCAGTACTTC
CDR3: CASSQDGPPNEQYF

D: TRBD1
V: TRBV6-1
length: 13
size: many
J: TRBJ1-2
DNA: TGTGCCACCCGAGTCGGGACAGGCCATGGCTACACCTTC
CDR3: CATRVGTGHGYTF

D: NA
V: TRBV7-9
length: 16
size: few
J: TRBJ1-3
DNA: TGTGCCAGCAGCCTTTCCCAGGTTCTCTCTGGAAACACCATATATTTT
CDR3: CASSLSQVLSGNTIYF

D: TRBD1
V: TRBV20-1
length: 15
size: many
J: TRBJ2-7
DNA: TGCAGTGCTAGGCCTCAGGGACAGGGGGGGCACGAGCAGTACTTC
CDR3: CSARPQGQGGHEQYF

D: NA
V: TRBV2
length: 15
size: many
J: TRBJ2-5
DNA: TGTGCCAGCAGTGAATATGAAGCCAGGGGAAAGACCCAGTACTTC
CDR3: CASSEYEARGKTQYF

D: NA
V: TRBV4-1
length: 14
size: many
J: TRBJ1-1
DNA: TGCGCCAGCAGCTTGACGGAGGAGTTCACTGAAGCTTTCTTT
CDR3: CASSLTEEFTEAFF

D: NA
V: TRBV14
length: 17
size: NA
J: TRBJ2-7
DNA: TGTGCCAGCAGCCAAGAGCCTACAGTCCGATGTCGTTACGAGCAGTACTTC
CDR3: CASSQEPTVRCRYEQYF

D: NA
V: TRBV5-1
length: 15
size: NA
J: TRBJ1-3
DNA: TGCGCCAGCACCTCGGACTGGAATGCTGGAAACACCATATATTTT
CDR3: CASTSDWNAGNTIYF

D: NA
V: TRBV5-5
length: 16
size: NA
J: TRBJ2-1
DNA: TGTGCCAGCAGCTTTATAGAGGGTAGCTCCTACAATGAGCAGTTCTTC
CDR3: CASSFIEGSSYNEQFF

D: NA
V: TRBV7-8
length: 12
size: NA
J: TRBJ2-4
DNA: TGTGCCAGCAGCTCCCGGTCGAACATTCAGTACTTC
CDR3: CASSSRSNIQYF

D: NA
V: TRBV5-1
length: 15
size: NA
J: TRBJ1-1
DNA: TGCGCCAGCAGCCCGAAGGAGGGGGGCATCACTGAAGCTTTCTTT
CDR3: CASSPKEGGITEAFF

D: NA
V: TRBV4-1
length: 15
size: many
J: TRBJ1-5
DNA: TGCGCCAGCAGCCAAGGACCGGGGAGCAATCAGCCCCAGCATTTT
CDR3: CASSQGPGSNQPQHF

D: TRBD1
V: TRBV28
length: 12
size: NA
J: TRBJ1-3
DNA: TGTGCCAGCACCGGGACAGGGGGCACCATATATTTT
CDR3: CASTGTGGTIYF

D: NA
V: TRBV12-3/TRBV12-4
length: 14
size: many
J: TRBJ2-3
DNA: TGTGCCAGCAGCCCCACTAGTTCCCCAGATACGCAGTATTTT
CDR3: CASSPTSSPDTQYF

D: TRBD1
V: TRBV7-9
length: 16
size: many
J: TRBJ1-2
DNA: TGTGCCAGCAGTTACGGGACAGCGAAGGGGGTCTATGGCTACACCTTC
CDR3: CASSYGTAKGVYGYTF

D: NA
V: TRBV20-1
length: 14
size: many
J: TRBJ2-2
DNA: TGCAGTGTGGGTACGATCCTAGGCACCGGGGAGCTGTTTTTT
CDR3: CSVGTILGTGELFF

D: NA
V: TRBV7-9
length: 11
size: few
J: TRBJ1-2
DNA: TGTGCCAGCAGCTTGGAAGACGGCTACACCTTC
CDR3: CASSLEDGYTF

D: NA
V: TRBV28
length: 13
size: few
J: TRBJ2-5
DNA: TGTGCCAGCAGTTGGGCTAGCACAGAGACCCAGTACTTC
CDR3: CASSWASTETQYF

D: NA
V: TRBV7-8
length: 13
size: many
J: TRBJ2-5
DNA: TGTGCCAGCACCCCCCCGGGGCGGGAGACCCAGTACTTC
CDR3: CASTPPGRETQYF

D: TRBD2
V: TRBV4-1
length: 15
size: NA
J: TRBJ2-3
DNA: TGCGCCAGCAGCCTAACAGCGGGGGCCACAGATACGCAGTATTTT
CDR3: CASSLTAGATDTQYF

D: NA
V: TRBV29-1
length: 12
size: many
J: TRBJ1-2
DNA: TGCAGCGTCGAAACACCAAACTATGGCTACACCTTC
CDR3: CSVETPNYGYTF

D: NA
V: TRBV19
length: 11
size: NA
J: TRBJ1-2
DNA: TGTGCCAGTAGTTGGGAATCTGGCTACACCTTC
CDR3: CASSWESGYTF

D: TRBD1
V: TRBV5-1
length: 14
size: many
J: TRBJ1-2
DNA: TGCGCCAGCAGCCGGCAAGGACAGGGTAGGGGCTACACCTTC
CDR3: CASSRQGQGRGYTF

D: TRBD2
V: TRBV5-4
length: 16
size: few
J: TRBJ2-3
DNA: TGTGCCAGCAGCGGGACTAGCGGCGAGGACACAGATACGCAGTATTTT
CDR3: CASSGTSGEDTDTQYF

D: TRBD1
V: TRBV19
length: 15
size: NA
J: TRBJ2-7
DNA: TGTGCCAGTAGTATGGGGACAGGGGCCCCCTACGAGCAGTACTTC
CDR3: CASSMGTGAPYEQYF